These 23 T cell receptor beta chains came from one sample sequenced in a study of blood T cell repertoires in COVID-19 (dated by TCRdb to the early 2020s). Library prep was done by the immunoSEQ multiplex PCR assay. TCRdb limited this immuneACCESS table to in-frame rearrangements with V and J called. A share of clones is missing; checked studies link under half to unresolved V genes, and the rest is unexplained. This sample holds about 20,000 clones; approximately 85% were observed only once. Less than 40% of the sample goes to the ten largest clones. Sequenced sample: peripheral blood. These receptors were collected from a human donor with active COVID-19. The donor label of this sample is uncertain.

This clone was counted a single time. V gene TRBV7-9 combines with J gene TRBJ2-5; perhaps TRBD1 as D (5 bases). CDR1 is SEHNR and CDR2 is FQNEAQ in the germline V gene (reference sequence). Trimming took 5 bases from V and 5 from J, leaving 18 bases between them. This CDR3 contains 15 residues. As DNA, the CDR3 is TGTGCCAGCAGCCCCGACAGTCCTTTTGAGGAGACCCAGTACTTC. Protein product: CASSPDSPFEETQYF.

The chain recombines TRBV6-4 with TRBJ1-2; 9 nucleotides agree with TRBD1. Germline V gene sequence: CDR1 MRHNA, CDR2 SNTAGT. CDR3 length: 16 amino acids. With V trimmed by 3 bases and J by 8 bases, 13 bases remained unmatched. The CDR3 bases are TGTGCCAGCAGTGAACGACTTAAGACAGGGGGGCGGGGCTACACCTTC. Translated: CASSERLKTGGRGYTF.

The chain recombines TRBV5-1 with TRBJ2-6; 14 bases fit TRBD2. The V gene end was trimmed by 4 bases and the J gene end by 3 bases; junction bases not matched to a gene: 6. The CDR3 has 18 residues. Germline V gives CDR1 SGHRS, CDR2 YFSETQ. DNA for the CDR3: TGCGCCAGCAGCCCCTCCGGGACTAGCGGGAGTGGGGCCAACGTCCTGACTTTC. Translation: CASSPSGTSGSGANVLTF.

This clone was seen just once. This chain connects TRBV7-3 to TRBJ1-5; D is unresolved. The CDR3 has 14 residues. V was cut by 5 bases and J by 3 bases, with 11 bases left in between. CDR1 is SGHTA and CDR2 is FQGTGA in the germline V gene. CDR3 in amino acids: CASSPSGNNQPQHF. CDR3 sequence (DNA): TGTGCCAGCAGCCCCTCCGGGAACAATCAGCCCCAGCATTTT. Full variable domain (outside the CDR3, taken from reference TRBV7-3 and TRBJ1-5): GAGVSQTPSNKVTEKGKYVELRCDPISGHTALYWYRQSLGQGPEFLIYFQGTGAADDSGLPNDRFFAVRPEGSVSTLKIQRTERGDSAVYLCASSPSGNNQPQHFGDGTRLSIL.

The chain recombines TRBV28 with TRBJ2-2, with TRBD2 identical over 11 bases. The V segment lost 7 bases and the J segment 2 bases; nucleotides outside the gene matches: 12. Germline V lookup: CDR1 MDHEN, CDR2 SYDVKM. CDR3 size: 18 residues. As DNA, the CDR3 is TGTGCCAGCACCCCCTCTTTGGGGACTAGCGGAAACACCGGGGAGCTGTTTTTT. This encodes CASTPSLGTSGNTGELFF.

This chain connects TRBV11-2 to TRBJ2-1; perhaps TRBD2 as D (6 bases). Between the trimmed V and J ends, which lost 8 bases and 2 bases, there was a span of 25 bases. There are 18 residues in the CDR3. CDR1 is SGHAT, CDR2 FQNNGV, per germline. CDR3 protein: CASGGVGTPRSPYNEQFF. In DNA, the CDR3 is TGTGCCAGCGGGGGAGTCGGGACTCCCAGGTCCCCCTACAATGAGCAGTTCTTC.

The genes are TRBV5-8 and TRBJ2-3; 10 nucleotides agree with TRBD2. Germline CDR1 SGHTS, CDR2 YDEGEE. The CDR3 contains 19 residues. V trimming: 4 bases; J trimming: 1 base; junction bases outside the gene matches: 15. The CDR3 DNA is TGTGCCAGCAGCAACCCCATAGCGGGGGGCCGACGGGGCACAGATACGCAGTATTTT. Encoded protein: CASSNPIAGGRRGTDTQYF.

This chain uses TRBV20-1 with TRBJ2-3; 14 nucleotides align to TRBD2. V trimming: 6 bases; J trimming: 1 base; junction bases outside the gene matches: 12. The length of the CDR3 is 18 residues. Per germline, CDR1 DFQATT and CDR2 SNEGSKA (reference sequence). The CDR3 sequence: CSASRGLAGVRGTDTQYF. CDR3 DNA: TGCAGTGCCAGTAGGGGACTAGCGGGAGTAAGGGGCACAGATACGCAGTATTTT.

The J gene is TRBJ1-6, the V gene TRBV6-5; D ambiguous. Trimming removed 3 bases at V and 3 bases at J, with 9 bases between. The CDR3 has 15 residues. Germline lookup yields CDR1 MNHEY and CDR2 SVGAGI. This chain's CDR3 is CASSYSGFYNSPLHF. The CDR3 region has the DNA TGTGCCAGCAGTTATTCGGGGTTCTATAATTCACCCCTCCACTTT.

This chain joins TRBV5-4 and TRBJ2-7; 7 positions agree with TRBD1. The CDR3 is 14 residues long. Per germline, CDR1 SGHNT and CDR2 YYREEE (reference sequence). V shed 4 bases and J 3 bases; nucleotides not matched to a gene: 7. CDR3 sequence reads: CASSRGPLFYEQYF. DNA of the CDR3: TGTGCCAGCAGCAGGGGGCCTCTGTTCTACGAGCAGTACTTC.

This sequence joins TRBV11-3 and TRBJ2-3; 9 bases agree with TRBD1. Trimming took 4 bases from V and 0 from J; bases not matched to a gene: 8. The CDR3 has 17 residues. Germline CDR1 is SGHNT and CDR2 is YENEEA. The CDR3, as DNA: TGTGCCAGCAGCTCTACAGGGGGCCTACTTAGCACAGATACGCAGTATTTT. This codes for CASSSTGGLLSTDTQYF.

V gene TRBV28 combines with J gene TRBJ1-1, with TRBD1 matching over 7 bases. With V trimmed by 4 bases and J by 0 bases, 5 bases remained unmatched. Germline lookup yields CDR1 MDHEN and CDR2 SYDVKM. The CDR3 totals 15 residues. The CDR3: CASSSNRGLNTEAFF. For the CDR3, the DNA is TGTGCCAGCAGTTCGAACAGGGGACTGAACACTGAAGCTTTCTTT.

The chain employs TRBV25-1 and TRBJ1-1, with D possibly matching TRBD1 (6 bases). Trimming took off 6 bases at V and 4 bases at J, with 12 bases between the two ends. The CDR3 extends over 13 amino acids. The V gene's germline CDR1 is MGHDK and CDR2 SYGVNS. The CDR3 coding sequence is TGTGCCAGCAGCGGTACAGGGTTCACTGAAGCTTTCTTT. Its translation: CASSGTGFTEAFF.

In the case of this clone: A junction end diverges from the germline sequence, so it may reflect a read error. The CDR3 region has the DNA TGTGCCAGCACCCAAGTCTGGGGGCGGGACAATGAGCAGTTCTTC. Encoded protein: CASTQVWGRDNEQFF. The chain combines TRBV3-1 (or the pseudogene TRBV3-2) with TRBJ2-1; possibly TRBD1 for D (6 bases). The CDR3 loop spans 15 amino acids. Germline assignment: CDR1 LGHDT and CDR2 YNNKEL (reference sequence).

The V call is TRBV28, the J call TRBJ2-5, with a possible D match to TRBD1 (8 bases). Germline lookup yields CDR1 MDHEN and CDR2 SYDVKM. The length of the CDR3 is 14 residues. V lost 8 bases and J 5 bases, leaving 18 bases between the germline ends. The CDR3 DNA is TGTGCCAGCCTAACGACAGGGGAGGGGGAGACCCAGTACTTC. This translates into CASLTTGEGETQYF.

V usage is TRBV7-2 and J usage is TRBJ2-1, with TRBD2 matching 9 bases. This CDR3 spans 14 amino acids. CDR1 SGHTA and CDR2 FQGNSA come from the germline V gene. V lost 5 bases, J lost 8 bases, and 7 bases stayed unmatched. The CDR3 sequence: CASSHSGRLDEQFF. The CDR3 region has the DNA TGTGCCAGCAGCCATAGCGGGAGATTGGATGAGCAGTTCTTC.

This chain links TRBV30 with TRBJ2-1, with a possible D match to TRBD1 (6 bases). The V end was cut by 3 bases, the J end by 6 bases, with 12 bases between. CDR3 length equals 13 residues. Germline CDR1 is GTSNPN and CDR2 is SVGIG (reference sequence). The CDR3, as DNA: TGTGCCTGGAGCGACGGACAGTTCAATGAGCAGTTCTTC. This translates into CAWSDGQFNEQFF.

The DNA of the CDR3 is TGTGCCAGCAGTGACAGGGGCCCAGCTGAAGCTTTCTTT. Translating it yields CASSDRGPAEAFF. V and J are TRBV25-1 and TRBJ1-1; D may be TRBD1 (6 bases). This CDR3 is built from 13 residues. Trimming took off 3 bases at V and 6 bases at J, with 11 bases between the two ends. Germline-derived CDR1 and CDR2 are MGHDK and SYGVNS.

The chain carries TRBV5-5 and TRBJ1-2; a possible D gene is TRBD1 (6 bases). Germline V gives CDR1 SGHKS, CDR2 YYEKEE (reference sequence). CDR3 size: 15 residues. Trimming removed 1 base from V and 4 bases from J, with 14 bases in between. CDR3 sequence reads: CASSLIQGQAYGYTF. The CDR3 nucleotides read TGTGCCAGCAGCTTGATACAGGGTCAAGCCTATGGCTACACCTTC. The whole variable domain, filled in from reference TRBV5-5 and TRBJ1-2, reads DAGVTQSPTHLIKTRGQQVTLRCSPISGHKSVSWYQQVLGQGPQFIFQYYEKEERGRGNFPDRFSARQFPNYSSELNVNALLLGDSALYLCASSLIQGQAYGYTFGSGTRLTVV.

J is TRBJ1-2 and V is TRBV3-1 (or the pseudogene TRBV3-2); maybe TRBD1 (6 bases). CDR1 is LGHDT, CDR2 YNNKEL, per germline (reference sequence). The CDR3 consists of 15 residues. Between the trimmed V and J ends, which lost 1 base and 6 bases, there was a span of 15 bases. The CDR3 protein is CASSQASTGSHGYTF. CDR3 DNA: TGTGCCAGCAGCCAAGCCTCGACAGGTTCACATGGCTACACCTTC.

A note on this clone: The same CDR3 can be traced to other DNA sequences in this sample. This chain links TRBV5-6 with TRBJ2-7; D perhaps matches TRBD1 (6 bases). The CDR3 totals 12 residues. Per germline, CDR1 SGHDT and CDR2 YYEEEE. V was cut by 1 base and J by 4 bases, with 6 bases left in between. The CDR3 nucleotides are TGTGCCAGCAGCTTGAGGGGGTACGAGCAGTACTTC. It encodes CASSLRGYEQYF.

In DNA form, the CDR3 reads TGTGCCAGCAGCCCGGCAGGGGGCGTCCCTGAAGCTTTCTTT. Translation: CASSPAGGVPEAFF. The chain carries TRBV7-9 and TRBJ1-1, with 8 bases lining up with TRBD1. This CDR3 is 14 amino acids long. Germline loops: CDR1 SEHNR, CDR2 FQNEAQ (reference sequence). Trimming took 5 bases from V and 6 from J; bases not matched to a gene: 8.

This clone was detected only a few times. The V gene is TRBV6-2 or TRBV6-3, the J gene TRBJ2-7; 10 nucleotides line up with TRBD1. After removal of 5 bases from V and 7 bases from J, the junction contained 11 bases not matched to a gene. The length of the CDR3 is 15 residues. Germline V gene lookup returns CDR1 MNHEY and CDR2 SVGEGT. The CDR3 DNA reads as TGTGCCAGCAGTGAGGGACAGGGGCTAATGTTGGAGCAGTACTTC. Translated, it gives CASSEGQGLMLEQYF.